Only a few counts were recorded for the clone carrying this T cell receptor (beta chain). V was shortened by 3 bases and J by 5 bases, with 14 bases between the two germline ends. CDR1 is DFQATT and CDR2 is SNEGSKA in the germline V gene (reference sequence). The CDR3 runs to 13 residues. The data stem from a study of CD8 T cells in ankylosing spondylitis. Quantitative 5'-RACE was performed with molecular barcodes, and it yielded the TCR beta libraries. Each CDR3 protein is one row after TCRdb ran MiXCR on the 5' RACE reads. The repertoire holds approximately 35,000 distinct CDR3 sequences, with approximately 10% as singletons.

The chain joins TRBV20-1 to TRBJ2-7; D is unclear. Input material: synovial fluid, either unsorted or a sorted T cell fraction (not recorded which). This clonotype was obtained from a male donor with ankylosing spondylitis. CDR3 sequence reads: CSASFPRIHEQYF. CDR3 sequence (DNA): TGCAGTGCTAGTTTCCCCCGGATACACGAGCAGTACTTC.